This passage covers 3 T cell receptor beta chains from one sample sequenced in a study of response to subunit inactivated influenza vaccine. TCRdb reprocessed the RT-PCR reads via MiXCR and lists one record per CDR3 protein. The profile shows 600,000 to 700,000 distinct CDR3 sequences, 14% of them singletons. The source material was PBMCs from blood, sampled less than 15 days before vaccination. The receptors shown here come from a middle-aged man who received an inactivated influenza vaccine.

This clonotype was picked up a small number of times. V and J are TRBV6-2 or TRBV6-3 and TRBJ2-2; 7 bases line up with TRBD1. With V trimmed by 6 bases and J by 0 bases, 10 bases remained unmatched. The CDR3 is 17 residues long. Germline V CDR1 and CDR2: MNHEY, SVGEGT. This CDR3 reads CASSRPGQSPNTGELFF. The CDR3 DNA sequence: TGTGCCAGCAGCAGGCCGGGACAGAGCCCGAACACCGGGGAGCTGTTTTTT.

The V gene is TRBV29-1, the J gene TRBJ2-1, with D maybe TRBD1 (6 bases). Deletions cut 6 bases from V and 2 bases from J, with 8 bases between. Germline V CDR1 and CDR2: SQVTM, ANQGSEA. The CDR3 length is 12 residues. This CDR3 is CSVWTAYNEQFF. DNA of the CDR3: TGCAGCGTCTGGACAGCCTACAATGAGCAGTTCTTC.

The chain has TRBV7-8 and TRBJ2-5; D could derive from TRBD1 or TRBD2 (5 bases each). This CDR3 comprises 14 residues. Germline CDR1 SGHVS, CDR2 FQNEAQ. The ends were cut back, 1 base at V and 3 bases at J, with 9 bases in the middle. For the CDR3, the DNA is TGTGCCAGCAGCTTAGGAGGGGCGGAAGAGACCCAGTACTTC. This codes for CASSLGGAEETQYF. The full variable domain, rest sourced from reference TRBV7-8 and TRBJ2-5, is GAGVSQSPRYKVAKRGQDVALRCDPISGHVSLFWYQQALGQGPEFLTYFQNEAQLDKSGLPSDRFFAERPEGSVSTLKIQRTQQEDSAVYLCASSLGGAEETQYFGPGTRLLVL.